The 20 T cell receptor beta chains below come from one sample, sequenced in a study of OX40 agonist ivuxolimab in advanced cancers. This table comes from immunoSEQ multiplex PCR, and its TCRdb copy is limited to in-frame clones, with some not included. This table holds 100,000 or so clones, around 85% found once. Sequencing was performed on CD4+ or CD8+ T cells sorted from blood, taken in a trial of the OX40 agonist ivuxolimab. The source of these receptors is an adult with an advanced solid tumor such as melanoma, head and neck, liver or kidney cancer.

The chain couples TRBV6-1 to TRBJ2-3; 9 nucleotides line up with TRBD2. The CDR3 has 15 amino acids. The V segment lost 4 bases and the J segment 7 bases; nucleotides outside the gene matches: 9. The germline gives CDR1 MNHNS, CDR2 SASEGT. CDR3 coding DNA: TGTGCCAGCAGTGGATTTAGCGGGAGTGAAAATACGCAGTATTTT. Its translation: CASSGFSGSENTQYF.

The rearrangement links TRBV5-4 to TRBJ2-7, with TRBD2 matching 13 bases. Losses at the gene ends were 3 bases for V and 0 bases for J; bases not matched to a gene: 9. Per germline, CDR1 SGHNT and CDR2 YYREEE (reference sequence). There are 18 residues in the CDR3. The CDR3 nucleotides are TGTGCCAGCAGCTCCACCCCCCGGACTAGCGGGAGCTCCTACGAGCAGTACGTC. It codes for CASSSTPRTSGSSYEQYV.

This clone was observed a few times. The chain employs TRBV7-9 and TRBJ1-3; D gene unclear. This CDR3 is built from 13 residues. Trimming removed 1 base at V and 2 bases at J, with 3 bases between. The germline V gene encodes CDR1 SEHNR and CDR2 FQNEAQ (reference sequence). The CDR3 protein is CASSLVTGNTIYF. The CDR3 DNA reads as TGTGCCAGCAGCTTAGTCACTGGAAACACCATATATTTT.

The chain recombines TRBV5-4 with TRBJ2-1; D gene uncertain. Germline CDR1 SGHNT, CDR2 YYREEE (reference sequence). The CDR3 consists of 15 residues. Trimming pared 0 bases from V and 1 base from J, leaving 8 bases between. CDR3 in DNA: TGTGCCAGCAGCTTGGACTTACCGTCCTACAATGAGCAGTTCTTC. Protein product: CASSLDLPSYNEQFF.

This chain joins TRBV7-6 and TRBJ1-1; perhaps TRBD1 as D (5 bases). Looked up from germline, CDR1 is SGHVS and CDR2 is FNYEAQ. CDR3 length: 17 amino acids. Between the trimmed V and J ends, which lost 5 bases and 0 bases, there was a span of 19 bases. The CDR3 region is CASSPFSRTRMNTEAFF. CDR3 nucleotides: TGTGCCAGCAGCCCCTTCTCCCGGACACGAATGAACACTGAAGCTTTCTTT.

The chain has TRBV5-4 and TRBJ2-2; weak D call: TRBD2 (7 bases). Trimming left V 0 bases short and J 13 bases short, with 28 bases between. Germline-derived CDR1 and CDR2 are SGHNT and YYREEE (reference sequence). This CDR3 spans 18 amino acids. In nucleotides, the CDR3 is TGTGCCAGCAGCTTGGGTGGGACGGGAGGATCCCCAGGGGAAAGGCTGTTTTTT. Amino acids: CASSLGGTGGSPGERLFF.

The genes are TRBV5-4 and TRBJ2-5, with 10 nucleotides matching TRBD2. V dropped 2 bases and J dropped 4; count of bases not matched to a gene: 5. The CDR3 is 15 residues long. Germline lookup yields CDR1 SGHNT and CDR2 YYREEE (reference sequence). The CDR3, as DNA: TGTGCCAGCAGCTTCATCAGCGGGGGGGGAGAGACCCAGTACTTC. It is translated as CASSFISGGGETQYF.

The chain links TRBV5-1 to TRBJ2-5, with D possibly matching TRBD1 (6 bases). CDR1 is SGHRS, CDR2 YFSETQ, per germline. V was pared by 2 bases and J by 3 bases, with 11 bases between. The CDR3 extends over 14 amino acids. The CDR3 sequence: CASSLGAGEETQYF. Written as DNA, the CDR3 is TGCGCCAGCAGCTTAGGAGCAGGGGAAGAGACCCAGTACTTC.

V usage is TRBV19 and J usage is TRBJ1-5; D call uncertain. The CDR3 contains 12 residues. The germline V and J ends were trimmed by 2 bases and 3 bases, with 2 bases remaining between them. Germline V gives CDR1 LNHDA, CDR2 SQIVND (reference sequence). The CDR3 nucleotides read TGTGCCAGTAGTATAAACAATCAGCCCCAGCATTTT. Translation: CASSINNQPQHF.

This chain joins TRBV28 and TRBJ2-5; D unclear. Trimming shortened V by 3 bases and J by 9 bases, and 26 bases separated the two germline ends. CDR1 and CDR2 from the germline V gene are MDHEN and SYDVKM. There are 17 residues in the CDR3. CDR3 nucleotides: TGTGCCAGCAGTTTGGCGGCAGTTGGTCCCCGCGAGAGTGCCCAGTACTTC. It translates to CASSLAAVGPRESAQYF.

V and J are TRBV11-3 and TRBJ2-7; 9 bases match TRBD2. J gave up 2 bases and V 5 bases, and 7 bases lay outside the gene matches. The CDR3 is 15 amino acids. Germline lookup yields CDR1 SGHNT and CDR2 YENEEA. CDR3 loop: CASSLGSGSTYEQYF. The DNA for the CDR3 is TGTGCCAGCAGCCTGGGTAGCGGGAGCACCTACGAGCAGTACTTC.

V usage is TRBV29-1 and J usage is TRBJ2-3, with D unclear. There are 13 residues in the CDR3. V lost 7 bases and J lost 6, with 17 bases in between. Germline lookup yields CDR1 SQVTM and CDR2 ANQGSEA. CDR3 region: CSALLGGSDTQYF. Written as DNA, the CDR3 is TGCAGCGCGCTCCTAGGTGGCTCGGATACGCAGTATTTT.

The chain carries TRBV6-1 and TRBJ1-5; D may be TRBD1 (6 bases). The CDR3 is made up of 15 amino acids. V gave up 1 base and J gave up 6 bases, with 13 bases separating them. CDR1 is MNHNS and CDR2 is SASEGT in the germline V gene. The CDR3: CASSEGLWTAQPQHF. The CDR3 bases are TGTGCCAGCAGTGAAGGGCTCTGGACAGCTCAGCCCCAGCATTTT.

The gene calls are TRBV6-5 and TRBJ1-2; D uncertain. Between the trimmed V and J ends, which lost 11 bases and 6 bases, there was a span of 13 bases. CDR1 is MNHEY, CDR2 SVGAGI, per germline. The length of the CDR3 is 11 residues. The CDR3 sequence: CAAGRVDGYTF. The CDR3, as DNA: TGTGCCGCGGGGAGGGTGGATGGCTACACCTTC.

This rearrangement joins TRBV2 to TRBJ1-4; D ambiguous. V dropped 5 bases and J dropped 8 bases, with 9 bases sitting between them. The germline gives CDR1 SNHLY, CDR2 FYNNEI. This CDR3 is 12 amino acids long. Here the CDR3 DNA reads TGTGCCAGCAGTCCCGGGCAGGAAAAACTGTTTTTT. Amino acid sequence: CASSPGQEKLFF.

Here the CDR3 reads CASSLRDRGLYGYTF. In DNA, the CDR3 is TGTGCCAGCAGCTTGAGAGACAGGGGTCTCTATGGCTACACCTTC. The chain has TRBV5-6 and TRBJ1-2, with 8 bases identical to TRBD1. The CDR3 length is 15 residues. Germline-derived CDR1 and CDR2 are SGHDT and YYEEEE. With 1 base clipped from V and 4 bases from J, the junction kept 6 bases outside the gene matches.

This sequence joins TRBV11-2 and TRBJ1-1, with D unresolved. The germline V gene has CDR1 SGHAT and CDR2 FQNNGV. This CDR3 contains 13 residues. Trimming left V 5 bases short and J 3 bases short, with 10 bases between. The CDR3 loop is CASSASRYTEAFF. CDR3 bases: TGTGCCAGCAGCGCTTCTAGGTACACTGAAGCTTTCTTT.

The CDR3 DNA follows: TGCGCCAGCAGCTTAGGTGAAACTAGTGAGACCCAGTACTTC. Residues: CASSLGETSETQYF. The J gene is TRBJ2-5, the V gene TRBV5-1; tentatively, D is TRBD2 (5 bases). The germline V gene has CDR1 SGHRS and CDR2 YFSETQ. V gave up 2 bases and J gave up 5 bases, with 13 bases separating them. The CDR3 runs 14 residues. The variable domain in full, with the rest retrieved from reference TRBV5-1 and TRBJ2-5, is KAGVTQTPRYLIKTRGQQVTLSCSPISGHRSVSWYQQTPGQGLQFLFEYFSETQRNKGNFPGRFSGRQFSNSRSEMNVSTLELGDSALYLCASSLGETSETQYFGPGTRLLVL.

A single count supports this clone. V gene TRBV7-8 combines with J gene TRBJ1-1, with a weak D call TRBD1 (6 bases). The V and J ends lost 5 bases and 5 bases respectively, with 12 bases between them. This CDR3 comprises 13 residues. Germline-derived CDR1 and CDR2 are SGHVS and FQNEAQ. CDR3: CASSRTGNTEAFF. The DNA of the CDR3 is TGTGCCAGCAGCCGAACAGGGAATACTGAAGCTTTCTTT. Looking up the rest from reference TRBV7-8 and TRBJ1-1 gives the full variable domain: GAGVSQSPRYKVAKRGQDVALRCDPISGHVSLFWYQQALGQGPEFLTYFQNEAQLDKSGLPSDRFFAERPEGSVSTLKIQRTQQEDSAVYLCASSRTGNTEAFFGQGTRLTVV.

V and J are TRBV7-3 and TRBJ2-2; unclear D gene. From germline, CDR1 is SGHTA and CDR2 FQGTGA. The CDR3 sequence is 13 residues long. The V and J ends lost 0 bases and 2 bases respectively, with 1 base between them. CDR3 in DNA: TGTGCCAGCAGCTTAACAAACACCGGGGAGCTGTTTTTT. Translation: CASSLTNTGELFF.